The entry below gives a single T cell receptor beta chain sequence along with its context. As yet, its antigen is unknown. This entry belongs to a study of PD-1 blockade in mismatch repair-deficient tumors. Turning to the study itself: Patients had about a dozen mismatch repair-deficient cancer types, all previously treated and progressing. Study results and caveats: Rapid post-treatment expansion, then contraction, generally preceding radiologic response, marked tumor-resident clones.

Produced via immunoSEQ multiplex PCR; TCRdb's table is partial and in-frame only. The top ten clones hold around 1% of a sample with around 39,000 clones, 80% to 85% of them seen once. Germline CDR1 reads GTSNPN; CDR2 reads SVGIG (reference sequence). This CDR3 is built from 12 residues. With 7 bases removed from V and 8 bases from J, the gap between germline ends came to 17 bases. This TCR was sampled from an adult with mismatch repair-deficient cancer. The gene calls are TRBV30 and TRBJ1-2; maybe TRBD1 (5 bases). Specimen: PBMCs, collected roughly 39 weeks after starting pembrolizumab. The DNA for the CDR3 is TGTGCCTTCCCGGGACTGGGGGAAGGCTACACCTTC. Amino acids: CAFPGLGEGYTF.